The 16 T cell receptor beta chains listed next were all sequenced from one sample in a study of blood T cells in healthy people across ages. A J-beta primer mix and a sample-barcoded 5' primer were used in a second PCR of about 7 to 12 cycles. In TCRdb, the 5' RACE reads were re-called with MiXCR into one record per CDR3 protein. The table shows 700,000 to 950,000 distinct CDR3 sequences, with 55% to 70% occurring only once. The source material was blood. These receptors were obtained from a young man in good health.

This CDR3 reads CASSLPGLVFPEQYF. As DNA, the CDR3 is TGTGCCAGCAGCCTCCCTGGACTAGTCTTCCCCGAGCAGTACTTC. V and J are TRBV3-1 and TRBJ2-7, with TRBD2 matching over 7 bases. The CDR3 loop spans 15 amino acids. With V trimmed by 4 bases and J by 6 bases, 12 bases remained unmatched. CDR1 and CDR2 from the germline V gene are LGHDT and YNNKEL (reference sequence).

This sequence joins TRBV29-1 and TRBJ1-1; D is perhaps TRBD1 (6 bases). This CDR3 spans 13 amino acids. The germline V gene encodes CDR1 SQVTM and CDR2 ANQGSEA. V was trimmed by 8 bases and J by 4 bases, leaving 17 bases between them. CDR3 DNA sequence: TGCAGCCTCCAGGATGCACAGGGCACTGAAGCTTTCTTT. Its protein product is CSLQDAQGTEAFF.

On this clonotype: Relative to the germline gene, one junction end is altered; a read error may explain this. The chain uses TRBV6-2 or TRBV6-3 and TRBJ2-5; D is possibly TRBD2 (5 bases). The DNA end favors TRBJ2-7, so the J call may be wrong. Germline V gene lookup returns CDR1 MNHEY and CDR2 SVGEGT. CDR3 length: 15 residues. The CDR3, as DNA: TGTGCCAGCAGCTACTGGAAGGAAGGAGGCTACGAGCAGTACTTC. Its translation: CASSYWKEGGYEQYF.

This clonotype was counted a few times. The chain employs TRBV3-1 and TRBJ2-5; 8 nucleotides match TRBD1. V lost 3 bases to trimming and J lost 11 bases; unmatched junction nucleotides: 5. The CDR3 runs 12 residues. Germline V lookup: CDR1 LGHDT, CDR2 YNNKEL (reference sequence). The CDR3 coding sequence is TGTGCCAGCAGCCAGGGACAGGCGGGGCAGTACTTC. It yields the protein CASSQGQAGQYF.

In this sample, this clonotype turned up once. The chain recombines TRBV24-1 with TRBJ2-3; a weak D match, TRBD2 (6 bases). The CDR3 runs 13 residues. V was shortened by 5 bases and J by 6 bases, with 11 bases between the two germline ends. Germline CDR1 is KGHDR and CDR2 is SFDVKD. The CDR3 nucleotides read TGTGCCACCAGTGCCGCGGGATCGGATACGCAGTATTTT. Its protein product is CATSAAGSDTQYF.

This rearrangement joins TRBV5-1 to TRBJ2-1; 9 bases map to TRBD2. The germline V gene has CDR1 SGHRS and CDR2 YFSETQ. The V gene end was trimmed by 2 bases and the J gene end by 5 bases; junction bases not matched to a gene: 5. CDR3 size: 15 residues. CDR3 sequence: CASSFEAGGDNEQFF. The DNA for the CDR3 is TGCGCCAGCAGCTTCGAAGCGGGAGGCGACAATGAGCAGTTCTTC.

CDR3 region: CAEGQGFSGYTF. Here the CDR3 DNA reads TGTGCTGAGGGACAGGGTTTTTCTGGCTACACCTTC. This chain connects TRBV27 to TRBJ1-2; 9 bases align to TRBD1. This CDR3 has 12 amino acids. Germline V lookup: CDR1 MNHEY, CDR2 SMNVEV (reference sequence).

This clonotype is a singleton in its sample. J is TRBJ2-1 and V is TRBV27, with D maybe TRBD1 (6 bases). V gave up 7 bases and J gave up 6 bases, with 22 bases separating them. Germline V gives CDR1 MNHEY, CDR2 SMNVEV (reference sequence). This CDR3 region has 16 residues. CDR3 region: CASMLLRGNLGNEQFF. CDR3 nucleotides: TGTGCCAGCATGCTCCTCAGGGGAAATCTTGGCAATGAGCAGTTCTTC.

This clonotype was observed a single time. The V gene is TRBV6-1, the J gene TRBJ2-6, with D possibly being TRBD1 (7 bases). V lost 7 bases and J 4 bases, leaving 20 bases between the germline ends. The CDR3 spans 17 residues. Germline V gives CDR1 MNHNS, CDR2 SASEGT. The CDR3 sequence is CASILGRRGRGANVLTF. CDR3 nucleotides: TGTGCCAGCATCCTTGGGAGGAGGGGGCGAGGGGCCAACGTCCTGACTTTC.

The chain joins TRBV3-1 to TRBJ2-6; TRBD2 is a possible D gene (6 bases). The CDR3 sequence is 18 residues long. Trimming pared 4 bases from V and 2 bases from J, leaving 18 bases between. Germline assignment: CDR1 LGHDT and CDR2 YNNKEL (reference sequence). The CDR3 coding sequence is TGTGCCAGCAGCCCACTATTTATACCGGGAGCTGGGGCCAACGTCCTGACTTTC. Translating gives CASSPLFIPGAGANVLTF. The full variable domain, with the rest looked up from reference TRBV3-1 and TRBJ2-6, is DTAVSQTPKYLVTQMGNDKSIKCEQNLGHDTMYWYKQDSKKFLKIMFSYNNKELIINETVPNRFSPKSPDKAHLNLHINSLELGDSAVYFCASSPLFIPGAGANVLTFGAGSRLTVL.

J is TRBJ2-5 and V is TRBV6-1; D gene uncertain. The CDR3 length is 17 residues. The ends were cut back, 5 bases at V and 11 bases at J, with 30 bases in the middle. Germline values: CDR1 MNHNS, CDR2 SASEGT. CDR3 coding DNA: TGTGCCAGCAGTACGACTCAGAAACAGACGGCGGAACCGGAGCAGTACTTC. Translation gives CASSTTQKQTAEPEQYF.

The chain employs TRBV7-9 and TRBJ1-6; TRBD1 might be the D (5 bases). Germline V gives CDR1 SEHNR, CDR2 FQNEAQ (reference sequence). The ends were cut back, 8 bases at V and 8 bases at J, with 10 bases in the middle. The CDR3 totals 12 residues. The CDR3 nucleotides read TGTGCCAGCCGGGACCTATATTCACCCCTCCACTTT. Amino acids: CASRDLYSPLHF.

The chain is built from TRBV3-1 and TRBJ1-2; D is unclear. From germline, CDR1 is LGHDT and CDR2 YNNKEL (reference sequence). V lost 0 bases and J lost 9, with 14 bases in between. This CDR3 region has 14 residues. The CDR3 loop is CASSQEGTVPRYTF. In nucleotides, the CDR3 is TGTGCCAGCAGCCAAGAAGGAACAGTTCCACGCTACACCTTC.

This chain joins TRBV27 and TRBJ2-1; a weak D match, TRBD2 (5 bases). The DNA end is a closer match to TRBJ2-7, so the J assignment may be wrong. This CDR3 is 16 amino acids long. CDR1 MNHEY and CDR2 SMNVEV come from the germline V gene (reference sequence). The DNA of the CDR3 is TGTGCCAGCAGTTCCCCACTGAAGGACTCCTACAATGAGCAGTACTTC. It yields the protein CASSSPLKDSYNEQYF.

This clonotype was recorded at least ten times. The chain has TRBV20-1 and TRBJ1-2, with 7 bases identical to TRBD1. CDR1 is DFQATT and CDR2 is SNEGSKA in the germline V gene (reference sequence). The CDR3 loop spans 15 amino acids. Unmatched junction bases numbered 8, after V lost 2 bases and J lost 2 bases. The CDR3 reads CSARTQGVGNYGYTF. In DNA form, the CDR3 reads TGCAGTGCTAGAACTCAGGGGGTGGGGAACTATGGCTACACCTTC.

On this clonotype itself: A clone one base away is much larger, so this may be a read error. CDR3 DNA sequence: TGTGCCAGCAGCGTAACCGGTGGATATGGCTACACCTTC. It codes for CASSVTGGYGYTF. This rearrangement joins TRBV7-6 to TRBJ1-2; D not resolved. The CDR3 runs 13 residues. The V and J ends lost 5 bases and 5 bases respectively, with 12 bases between them. Germline CDR1 SGHVS, CDR2 FNYEAQ.